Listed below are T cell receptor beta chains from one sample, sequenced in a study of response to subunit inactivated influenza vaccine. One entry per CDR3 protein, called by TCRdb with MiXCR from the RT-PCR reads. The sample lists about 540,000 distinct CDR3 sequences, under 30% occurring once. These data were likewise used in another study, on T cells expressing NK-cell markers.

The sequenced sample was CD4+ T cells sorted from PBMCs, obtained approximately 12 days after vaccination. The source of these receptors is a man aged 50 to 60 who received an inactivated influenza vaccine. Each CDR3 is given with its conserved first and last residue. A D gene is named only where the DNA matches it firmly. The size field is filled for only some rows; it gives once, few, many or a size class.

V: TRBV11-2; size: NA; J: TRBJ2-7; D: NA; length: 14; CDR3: CASRGGQQPYEQYF; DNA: TGTGCCAGCAGGGGTGGACAACAGCCCTACGAGCAGTACTTC
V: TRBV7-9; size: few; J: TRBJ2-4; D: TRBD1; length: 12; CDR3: CASSSGQAPSYF; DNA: TGTGCCAGCAGCTCAGGACAGGCGCCCTCGTACTTC
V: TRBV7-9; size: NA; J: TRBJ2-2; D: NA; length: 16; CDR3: CASSQYTDPNTGELFF; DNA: TGTGCCAGCAGCCAGTACACGGATCCGAACACCGGGGAGCTGTTTTTT
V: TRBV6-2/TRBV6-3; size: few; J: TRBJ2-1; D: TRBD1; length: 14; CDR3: CASRRDSSYNEQFF; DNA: TGTGCCAGCAGAAGGGACAGCTCCTACAATGAGCAGTTCTTC
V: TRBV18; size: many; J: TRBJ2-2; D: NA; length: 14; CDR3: CASSLDINTGELFF; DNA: TGTGCCAGCTCACTAGACATAAACACCGGGGAGCTGTTTTTT
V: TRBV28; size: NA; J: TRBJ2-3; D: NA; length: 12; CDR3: CASSLFKGAQYF; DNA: TGTGCCAGCAGTTTGTTCAAAGGTGCGCAGTATTTT
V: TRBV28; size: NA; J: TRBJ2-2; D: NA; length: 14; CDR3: CASSLVQVTGELFF; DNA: TGTGCCAGCAGTTTAGTTCAGGTGACCGGGGAGCTGTTTTTT
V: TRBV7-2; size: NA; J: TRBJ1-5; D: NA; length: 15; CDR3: CASSYGSYSNQPQHF; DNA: TGTGCCAGCAGCTATGGGAGTTATAGCAATCAGCCCCAGCATTTT
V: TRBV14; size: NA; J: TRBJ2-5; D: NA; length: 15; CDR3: CASSQDGFLGETQYF; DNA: TGTGCCAGCAGCCAAGATGGGTTCTTGGGAGAGACCCAGTACTTC
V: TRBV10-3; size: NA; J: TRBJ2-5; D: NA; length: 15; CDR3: CAISAGVGLQETQYF; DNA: TGTGCCATCAGTGCGGGTGTAGGGTTGCAAGAGACCCAGTACTTC
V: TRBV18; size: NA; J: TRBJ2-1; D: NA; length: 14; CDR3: CASSPRTSTNEQFF; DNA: TGTGCCAGCTCGCCCAGGACAAGCACTAATGAGCAGTTCTTC
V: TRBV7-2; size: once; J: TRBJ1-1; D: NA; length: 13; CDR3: CASSPHGNTEAFF; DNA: TGTGCCAGCAGCCCGCACGGGAACACTGAAGCTTTCTTT
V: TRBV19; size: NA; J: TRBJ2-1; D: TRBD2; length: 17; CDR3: CASSEGLAGGLYNEQFF; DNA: TGTGCCAGTAGTGAGGGACTAGCGGGAGGCCTCTACAATGAGCAGTTCTTC
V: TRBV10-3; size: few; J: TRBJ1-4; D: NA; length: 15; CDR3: CAISSEGGASEKLFF; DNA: TGTGCCATCAGTTCAGAGGGAGGGGCCAGTGAAAAACTGTTTTTT
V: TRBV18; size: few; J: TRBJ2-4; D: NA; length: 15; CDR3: CASSPDWDTKNIQYF; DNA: TGTGCCAGCTCACCAGACTGGGACACCAAAAACATTCAGTACTTC
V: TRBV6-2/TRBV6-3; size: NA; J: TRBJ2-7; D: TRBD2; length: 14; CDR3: CASSRTSGFYEQYF; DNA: TGTGCCAGCAGTCGGACTAGCGGGTTCTACGAGCAGTACTTC
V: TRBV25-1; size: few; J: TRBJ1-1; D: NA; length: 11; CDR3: CASSELGKAFF; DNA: TGTGCCAGCAGTGAACTGGGGAAAGCTTTCTTT
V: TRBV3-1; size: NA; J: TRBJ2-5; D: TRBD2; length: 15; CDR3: CASSRSGRAEETQYF; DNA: TGTGCCAGCAGCCGAAGCGGGAGGGCCGAGGAGACCCAGTACTTC
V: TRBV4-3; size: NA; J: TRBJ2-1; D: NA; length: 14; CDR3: CASKKDHSYNEQFF; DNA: TGCGCCAGCAAGAAGGATCACTCCTACAATGAGCAGTTCTTC
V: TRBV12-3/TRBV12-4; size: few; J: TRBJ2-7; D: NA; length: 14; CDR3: CASGRGRRSGEQYF; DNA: TGTGCCAGCGGCAGGGGCCGTAGATCGGGGGAGCAGTACTTC
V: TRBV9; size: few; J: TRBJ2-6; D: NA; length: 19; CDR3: CASSVDLLRGRTGANVLTF; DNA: TGTGCCAGCAGCGTAGACCTCTTGAGAGGTAGGACTGGGGCCAACGTCCTGACTTTC
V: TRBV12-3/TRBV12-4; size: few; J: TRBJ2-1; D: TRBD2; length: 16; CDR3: CASSLSSGGVNNEQFF; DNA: TGTGCCAGCAGTCTATCGTCGGGGGGTGTTAACAATGAGCAGTTCTTC